This TCR beta chain originates from a study of T-cell reconstitution after alpha-beta-depleted transplantation in children. The germline V gene has CDR1 SGHRS and CDR2 YFSETQ. The CDR3 has 13 residues. The library targeted TCRbeta and was prepared with unique molecular identifiers. TCRdb re-derived calls from the PCR reads in MiXCR, one entry per CDR3 protein. The sample contains about 1,000,000 distinct CDR3 sequences, 25% to 35% of which appear only once. Comment on this clonotype: Germline and junction disagree at one end, which may indicate a read error.

The chain is built from TRBV5-1 and TRBJ2-1, with a tentative D call TRBD1 (6 bases). The material was PBMCs, mostly from graft donor cells, obtained 360 days after TCRalphabeta/CD19-depleted stem cell transplant. The TCR comes from a boy in the first two years of life who had a stem cell transplant for SCID, so the T cells may come from the graft donor. The CDR3 region has the DNA TGTGCCAGCAGCTTAGGGGGTTACGATGAGCAGTTCTTC. This codes for CASSLGGYDEQFF.